This TCR beta chain appears in the sequencing data of a study of blood T cell repertoires in COVID-19. Whole-study context: Donors in the United States, Italy and Spain gave samples during acute or convalescent COVID-19. T cells, B-cell-depleted T cells, or PBMCs supplied cDNA or gDNA.

In the authors' workflow: Using reference gene primer amplification, nucleated cell counts were estimated. Some clones are missing from TCRdb's copy, which holds only in-frame ones; the method was immunoSEQ multiplex PCR. V, J and clone size are taken as reported in that table, and D and trimming were inferred from the DNA itself. The sample includes about 66,000 clones, approximately 80% of them seen just once. From germline, CDR1 is SEHNR and CDR2 FQNEAQ (reference sequence). This CDR3 has 12 residues. The germline V and J ends were trimmed by 5 bases and 1 base, with 5 bases remaining between them.

The genes are TRBV7-9 and TRBJ2-5, with D unresolved. The TCR comes from a man aged 60 to 75 with acute or convalescent COVID-19. Sample: peripheral blood. This CDR3 is CASSPFQETQYF. In nucleotides, the CDR3 is TGTGCCAGCAGCCCCTTCCAAGAGACCCAGTACTTC.